The sequence of this TCR beta chain was determined in a study of T-cell reconstitution after alpha-beta-depleted transplantation in children. Findings and caveats of the study: Newly generated T cells supplied most T-cell counts and diversity one year post-transplant.

Per germline, CDR1 DFQATT and CDR2 SNEGSKA (reference sequence). The V gene lost 0 bases and the J gene lost 2 bases, with 10 bases spanning the gap. The CDR3 is 14 amino acids. Worth noting for this clonotype: What it binds is unknown.

During its preparation, the TCRbeta library received unique molecular identifiers. TCRdb itself ran the PCR reads through MiXCR, one entry per CDR3 protein. The table records 77,000 or so distinct CDR3 sequences, around a sixth of them present only once. This TCR came from a male patient between 2 and 10 years old who had a stem cell transplant for acute lymphoblastic leukemia, so the T cells may come from the graft donor. The sequenced sample was PBMCs, mostly from graft donor cells, obtained 360 days after TCRalphabeta/CD19-depleted stem cell transplant. This chain connects TRBV20-1 to TRBJ2-5; TRBD2 is a possible D gene (6 bases). CDR3 nucleotide sequence: TGCAGTGCTAGAGATTCCCGGGAGCAAGAGACCCAGTACTTC. It specifies CSARDSREQETQYF.